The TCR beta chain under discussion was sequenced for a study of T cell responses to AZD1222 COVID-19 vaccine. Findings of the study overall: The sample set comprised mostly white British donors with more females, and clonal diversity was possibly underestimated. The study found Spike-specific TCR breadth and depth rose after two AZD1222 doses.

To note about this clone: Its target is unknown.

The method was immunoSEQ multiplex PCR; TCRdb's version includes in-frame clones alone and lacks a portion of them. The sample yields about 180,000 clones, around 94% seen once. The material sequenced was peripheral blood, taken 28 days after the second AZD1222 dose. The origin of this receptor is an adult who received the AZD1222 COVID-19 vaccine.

The CDR3 spells CASRAGGGSYGYTF. Written as DNA, the CDR3 is TGTGCCAGCAGGGCGGGGGGCGGCTCCTATGGCTACACCTTC. The J gene is TRBJ1-2, the V gene TRBV25-1; possibly TRBD1 for D (6 bases). Germline V gene sequence: CDR1 MGHDK, CDR2 SYGVNS. Trimming pared 6 bases from V and 4 bases from J, leaving 15 bases between. The CDR3 contains 14 residues.